The T cell receptor (beta chain) under discussion was sequenced for a study of neoadjuvant anti-PD-1 for oral cavity cancer. Study as a whole: Before surgery, most patients got three to four biweekly 3 mg/kg nivolumab doses. Around day 43, patients without progression received a fourth nivolumab dose before surgery. Study results and caveats: Higher pretreatment blood Treg/Th17 ratios correlated with higher pretreatment blood and lower post-treatment tumor TCRbeta clonality.

This clone was observed a few times. Antigen: not known. The CDR3 is 15 residues long. Germline assignment: CDR1 MDHEN and CDR2 SYDVKM. Trimming took 5 bases from V and 0 from J, leaving 11 bases between them. Sequenced by immunoSEQ multiplex PCR; TCRdb stores in-frame clones only, minus some. Counted here are more than 30,000 clones, 35% to 40% occurring once; the ten biggest clones make up approximately 16%. Time point here: after neoadjuvant nivolumab, at surgical resection. Patients had HPV-negative, locally advanced oral cavity squamous cell carcinoma. The sequence was obtained from a person aged 40-85 years with oral cavity squamous cell carcinoma. The sample here was tumor tissue, taken after nivolumab (anti-PD-1) treatment. V gene TRBV28 combines with J gene TRBJ2-1; the D is unclear. The CDR3: CASSPLGPSYNEQFF. The CDR3 DNA sequence: TGTGCCAGCAGTCCCCTCGGGCCCTCCTACAATGAGCAGTTCTTC.